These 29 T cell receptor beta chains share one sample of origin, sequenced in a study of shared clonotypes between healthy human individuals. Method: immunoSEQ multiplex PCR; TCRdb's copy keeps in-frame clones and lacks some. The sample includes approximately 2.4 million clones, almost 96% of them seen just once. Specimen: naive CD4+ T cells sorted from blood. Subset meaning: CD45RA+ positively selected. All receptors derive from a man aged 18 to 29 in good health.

The CDR3 sequence: CASSMGGQGIYGYTF. The CDR3 nucleotides are TGTGCCAGTAGTATGGGAGGACAGGGGATCTATGGCTACACCTTC. The gene calls are TRBV19 and TRBJ1-2, with TRBD1 matching over 9 bases. J gave up 4 bases and V 3 bases, and 6 bases lay outside the gene matches. This CDR3 contains 15 residues. In germline, CDR1 is LNHDA, CDR2 SQIVND (reference sequence).

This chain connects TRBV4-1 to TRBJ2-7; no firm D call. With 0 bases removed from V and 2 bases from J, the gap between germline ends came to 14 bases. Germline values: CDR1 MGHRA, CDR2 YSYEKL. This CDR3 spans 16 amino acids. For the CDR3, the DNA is TGCGCCAGCAGCCAAGATAGACCCCTTTCCCCCTACGAGCAGTACTTC. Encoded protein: CASSQDRPLSPYEQYF.

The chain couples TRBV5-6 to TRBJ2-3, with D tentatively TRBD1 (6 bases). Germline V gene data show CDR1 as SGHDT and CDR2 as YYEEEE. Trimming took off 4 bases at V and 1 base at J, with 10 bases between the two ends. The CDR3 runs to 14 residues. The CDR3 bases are TGTGCCAGCAGCCACAGGGCTCGCACAGATACGCAGTATTTT. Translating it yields CASSHRARTDTQYF.

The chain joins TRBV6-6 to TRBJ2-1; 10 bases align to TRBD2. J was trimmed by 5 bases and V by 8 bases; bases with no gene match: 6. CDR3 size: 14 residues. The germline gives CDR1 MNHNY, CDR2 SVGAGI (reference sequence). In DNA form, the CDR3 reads TGTGCCAGCCGTAGACTAGCGGGTGACAATGAGCAGTTCTTC. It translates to CASRRLAGDNEQFF.

CDR3 sequence reads: CASSIRVESTEAFF. Written as DNA, the CDR3 is TGTGCCAGTAGTATCCGGGTAGAGAGCACTGAAGCTTTCTTT. The V gene is TRBV19, the J gene TRBJ1-1, with unresolved D. CDR1 LNHDA and CDR2 SQIVND come from the germline V gene (reference sequence). This CDR3 comprises 14 residues. V lost 3 bases, J lost 4 bases, and 12 bases lay in between. Filled out from reference TRBV19 and TRBJ1-1, the complete variable domain reads DGGITQSPKYLFRKEGQNVTLSCEQNLNHDAMYWYRQDPGQGLRLIYYSQIVNDFQKGDIAEGYSVSREKKESFPLTVTSAQKNPTAFYLCASSIRVESTEAFFGQGTRLTVV.

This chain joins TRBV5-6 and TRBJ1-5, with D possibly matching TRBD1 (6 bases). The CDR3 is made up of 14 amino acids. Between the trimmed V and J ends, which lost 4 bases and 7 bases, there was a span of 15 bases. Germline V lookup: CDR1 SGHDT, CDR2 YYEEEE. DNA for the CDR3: TGTGCCAGCAGCCTCAGGGGATCGAGACAGCCCCAGCATTTT. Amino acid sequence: CASSLRGSRQPQHF.

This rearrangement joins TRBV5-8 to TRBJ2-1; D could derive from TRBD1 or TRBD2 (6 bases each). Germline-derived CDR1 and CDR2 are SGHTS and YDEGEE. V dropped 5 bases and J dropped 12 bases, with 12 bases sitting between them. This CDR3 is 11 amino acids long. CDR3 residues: CASRQQGGQFF. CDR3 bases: TGTGCCAGCAGGCAACAGGGAGGGCAGTTCTTC.

CDR3 nucleotide sequence: TGCGCCAGCAGCCAAGAGGACAGGGGCATCTCCTACGAGCAGTACTTC. It codes for CASSQEDRGISYEQYF. J is TRBJ2-7 and V is TRBV4-1, with 9 bases identical to TRBD1. Germline-derived CDR1 and CDR2 are MGHRA and YSYEKL. V was pared by 0 bases and J by 0 bases, with 3 bases of the junction left unmatched. The CDR3 totals 16 residues.

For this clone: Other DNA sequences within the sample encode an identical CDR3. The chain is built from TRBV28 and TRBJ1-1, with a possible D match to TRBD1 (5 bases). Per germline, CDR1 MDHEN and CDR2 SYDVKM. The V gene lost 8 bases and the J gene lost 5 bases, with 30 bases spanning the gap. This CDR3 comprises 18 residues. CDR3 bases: TGTGCCAGCCCTAGAGCAGGTCCCGAAGGGAGGGGCGGGACTGAAGCTTTCTTT. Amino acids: CASPRAGPEGRGGTEAFF.

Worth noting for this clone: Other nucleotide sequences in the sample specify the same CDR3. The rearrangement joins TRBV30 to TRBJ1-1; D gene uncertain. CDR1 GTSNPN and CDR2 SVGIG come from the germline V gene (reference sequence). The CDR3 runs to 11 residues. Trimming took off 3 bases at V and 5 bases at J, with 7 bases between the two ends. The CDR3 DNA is TGTGCCTGGAGACGCGGGACTGAAGCTTTCTTT. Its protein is CAWRRGTEAFF. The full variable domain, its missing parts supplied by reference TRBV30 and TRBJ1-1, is SQTIHQWPATLVQPVGSPLSLECTVEGTSNPNLYWYRQAAGRGLQLLFYSVGIGQISSEVPQNLSASRPQDRQFILSSKKLLLSDSGFYLCAWRRGTEAFFGQGTRLTVV.

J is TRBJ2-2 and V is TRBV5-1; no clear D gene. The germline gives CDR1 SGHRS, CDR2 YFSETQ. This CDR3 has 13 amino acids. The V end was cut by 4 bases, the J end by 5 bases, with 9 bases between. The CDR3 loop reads CASSAKVTGELFF. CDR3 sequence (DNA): TGCGCCAGCAGCGCGAAGGTAACCGGGGAGCTGTTTTTT.

The DNA for the CDR3 is TGTGCCAGCAGCTTAGAAGGGTCGTCGGGAGGGCCCTACGAGCAGTACTTC. It specifies CASSLEGSSGGPYEQYF. This chain joins TRBV11-3 and TRBJ2-7; 8 nucleotides match TRBD2. The V and J ends lost 0 bases and 2 bases, in that order; junction bases with no gene match: 9. Germline V gene sequence: CDR1 SGHNT, CDR2 YENEEA. The CDR3 spans 17 residues.

CDR3 bases: TGTGCCAGCAGTACAGTTAGCAATCAGCCCCAGCATTTT. It codes for CASSTVSNQPQHF. J is TRBJ1-5 and V is TRBV7-2; no reliable D call. From germline, CDR1 is SGHTA and CDR2 FQGNSA. The CDR3 contains 13 residues. The V end was cut by 6 bases, the J end by 0 bases, with 6 bases between.

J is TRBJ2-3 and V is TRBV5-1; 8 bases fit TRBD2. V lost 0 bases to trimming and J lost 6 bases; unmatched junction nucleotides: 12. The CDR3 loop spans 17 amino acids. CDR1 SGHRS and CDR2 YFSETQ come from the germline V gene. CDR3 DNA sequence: TGCGCCAGCAGCTTGGACCTAGCAGCGGGAGTGTCGGATACGCAGTATTTT. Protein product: CASSLDLAAGVSDTQYF.

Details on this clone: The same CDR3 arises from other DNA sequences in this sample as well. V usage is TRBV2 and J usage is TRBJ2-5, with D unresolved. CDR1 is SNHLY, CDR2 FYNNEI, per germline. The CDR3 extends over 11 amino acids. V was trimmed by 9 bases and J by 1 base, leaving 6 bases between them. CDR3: CASDLQETQYF. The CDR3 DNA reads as TGTGCCAGTGACCTCCAAGAGACCCAGTACTTC.

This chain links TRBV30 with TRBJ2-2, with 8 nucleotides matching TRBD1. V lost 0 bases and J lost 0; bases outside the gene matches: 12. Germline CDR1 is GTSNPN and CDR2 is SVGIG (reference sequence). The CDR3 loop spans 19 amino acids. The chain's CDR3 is CAWSVGQGRWEANTGELFF. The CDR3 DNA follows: TGTGCCTGGAGTGTAGGACAGGGACGTTGGGAAGCGAACACCGGGGAGCTGTTTTTT.

The DNA of the CDR3 is TGCGCCAGCAGCCGTATCGCTAGCGGGAGGGCCAACACCGGGGAGCTGTTTTTT. Translation: CASSRIASGRANTGELFF. V is TRBV4-1 and J is TRBJ2-2; TRBD2 matches at 12 bases. V trimming: 4 bases; J trimming: 2 bases; junction bases outside the gene matches: 8. From germline, CDR1 is MGHRA and CDR2 YSYEKL. This CDR3 has 18 amino acids.

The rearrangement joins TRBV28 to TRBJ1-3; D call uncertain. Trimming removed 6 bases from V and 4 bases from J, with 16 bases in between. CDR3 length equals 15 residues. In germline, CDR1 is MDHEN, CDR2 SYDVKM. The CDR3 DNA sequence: TGTGCCAGCAGAACCTCCGGGAGTGGCGGAAACACCATATATTTT. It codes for CASRTSGSGGNTIYF.

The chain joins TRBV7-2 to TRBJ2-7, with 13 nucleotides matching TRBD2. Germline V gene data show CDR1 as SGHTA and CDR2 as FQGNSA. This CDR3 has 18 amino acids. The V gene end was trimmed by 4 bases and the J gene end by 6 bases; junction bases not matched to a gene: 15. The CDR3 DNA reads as TGTGCCAGCAGCTACCAACCAGGGACTAGCGGGGTCCTAAGCGAGCAGTACTTC. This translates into CASSYQPGTSGVLSEQYF.

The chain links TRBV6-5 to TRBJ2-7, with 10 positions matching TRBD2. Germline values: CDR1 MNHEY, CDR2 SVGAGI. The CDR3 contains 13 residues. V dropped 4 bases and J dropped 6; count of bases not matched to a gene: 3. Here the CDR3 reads CASSSLAGREQYF. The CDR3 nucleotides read TGTGCCAGCAGTTCACTAGCGGGACGCGAGCAGTACTTC.

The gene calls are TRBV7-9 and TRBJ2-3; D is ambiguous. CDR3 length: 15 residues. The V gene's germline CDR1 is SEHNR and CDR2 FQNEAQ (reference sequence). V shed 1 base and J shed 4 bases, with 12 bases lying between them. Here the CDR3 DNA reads TGTGCCAGCAGCTTAGACTTCGGAGCCGCAGATACGCAGTATTTT. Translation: CASSLDFGAADTQYF. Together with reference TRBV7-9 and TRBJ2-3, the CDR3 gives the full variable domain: DTGVSQNPRHKITKRGQNVTFRCDPISEHNRLYWYRQTLGQGPEFLTYFQNEAQLEKSRLLSDRFSAERPKGSFSTLEIQRTEQGDSAMYLCASSLDFGAADTQYFGPGTRLTVL.

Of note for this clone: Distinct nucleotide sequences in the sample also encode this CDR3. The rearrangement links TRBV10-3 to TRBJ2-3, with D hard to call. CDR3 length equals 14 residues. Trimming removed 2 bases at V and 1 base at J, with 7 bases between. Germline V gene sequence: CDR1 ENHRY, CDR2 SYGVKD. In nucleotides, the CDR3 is TGTGCCATCAGTGAGAGAAGGGGCACAGATACGCAGTATTTT. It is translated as CAISERRGTDTQYF.

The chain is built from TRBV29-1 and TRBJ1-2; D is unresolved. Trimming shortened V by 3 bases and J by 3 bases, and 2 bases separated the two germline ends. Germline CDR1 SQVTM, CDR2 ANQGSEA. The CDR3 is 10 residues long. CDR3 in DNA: TGCAGCGTTGACTACTATGGCTACACCTTC. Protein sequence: CSVDYYGYTF.

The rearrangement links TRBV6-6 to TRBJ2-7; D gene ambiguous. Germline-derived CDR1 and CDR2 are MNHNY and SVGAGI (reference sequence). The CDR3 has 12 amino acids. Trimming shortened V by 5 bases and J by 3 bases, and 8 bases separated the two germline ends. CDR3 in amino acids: CASSTGVYEQYF. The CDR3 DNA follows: TGTGCCAGCAGTACCGGTGTCTACGAGCAGTACTTC.

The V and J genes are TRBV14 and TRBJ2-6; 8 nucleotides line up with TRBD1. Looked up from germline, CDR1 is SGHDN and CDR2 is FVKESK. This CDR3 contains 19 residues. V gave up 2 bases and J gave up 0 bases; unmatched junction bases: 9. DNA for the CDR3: TGTGCCAGCAGCCAATATCCGGGACAGGATTCCTCTGGGGCCAACGTCCTGACTTTC. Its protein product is CASSQYPGQDSSGANVLTF.

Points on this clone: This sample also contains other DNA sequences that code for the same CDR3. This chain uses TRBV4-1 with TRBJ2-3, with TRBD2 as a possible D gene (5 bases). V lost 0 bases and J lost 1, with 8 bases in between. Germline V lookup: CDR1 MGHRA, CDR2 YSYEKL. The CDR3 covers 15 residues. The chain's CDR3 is CASSQDLRGTDTQYF. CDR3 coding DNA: TGCGCCAGCAGCCAAGATCTGAGGGGCACAGATACGCAGTATTTT.

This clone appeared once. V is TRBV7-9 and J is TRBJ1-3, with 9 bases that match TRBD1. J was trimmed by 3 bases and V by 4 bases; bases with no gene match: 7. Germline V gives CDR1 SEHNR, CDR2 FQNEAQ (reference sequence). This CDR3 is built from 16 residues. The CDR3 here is CASSWTGTGLGNTIYF. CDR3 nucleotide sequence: TGTGCCAGCAGCTGGACCGGGACAGGGCTTGGAAACACCATATATTTT.

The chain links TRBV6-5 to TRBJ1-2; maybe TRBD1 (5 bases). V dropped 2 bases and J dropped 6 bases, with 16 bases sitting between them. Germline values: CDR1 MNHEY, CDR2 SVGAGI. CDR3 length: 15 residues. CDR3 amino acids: CASSYLGREADGYTF. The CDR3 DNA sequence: TGTGCCAGCAGTTACCTCGGCAGGGAGGCGGATGGCTACACCTTC.

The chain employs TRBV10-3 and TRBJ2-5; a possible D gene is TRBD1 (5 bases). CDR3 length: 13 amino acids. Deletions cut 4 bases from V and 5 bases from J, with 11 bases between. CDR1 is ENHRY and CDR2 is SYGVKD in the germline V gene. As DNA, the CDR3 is TGTGCCATCAGTGCGACAGTAGGGGAGACCCAGTACTTC. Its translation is CAISATVGETQYF.